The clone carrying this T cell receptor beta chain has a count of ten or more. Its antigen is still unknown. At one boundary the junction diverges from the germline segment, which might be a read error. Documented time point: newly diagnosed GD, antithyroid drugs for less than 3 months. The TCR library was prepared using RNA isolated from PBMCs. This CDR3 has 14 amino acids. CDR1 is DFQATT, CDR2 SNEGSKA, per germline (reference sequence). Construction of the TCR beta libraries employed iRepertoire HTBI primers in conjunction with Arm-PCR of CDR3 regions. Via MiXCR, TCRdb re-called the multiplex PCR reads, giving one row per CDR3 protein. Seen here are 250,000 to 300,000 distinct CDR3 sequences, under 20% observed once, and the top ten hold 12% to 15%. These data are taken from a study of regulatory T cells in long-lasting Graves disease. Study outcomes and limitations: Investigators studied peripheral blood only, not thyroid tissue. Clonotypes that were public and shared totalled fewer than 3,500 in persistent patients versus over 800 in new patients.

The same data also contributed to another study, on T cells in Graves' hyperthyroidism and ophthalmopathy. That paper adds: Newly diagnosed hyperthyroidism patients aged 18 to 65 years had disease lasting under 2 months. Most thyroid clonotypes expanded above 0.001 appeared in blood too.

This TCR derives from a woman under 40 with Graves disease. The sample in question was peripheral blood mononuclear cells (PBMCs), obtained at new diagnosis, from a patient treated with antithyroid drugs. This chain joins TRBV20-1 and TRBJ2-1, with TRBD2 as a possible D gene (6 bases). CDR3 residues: CSARDIGGNNEQVF. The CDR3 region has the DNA TGCAGTGCTAGAGATATTGGAGGGAACAATGAGCAGGTCTTC.